This TCR beta chain was profiled in a study of cytomegalovirus exposure and HLA in healthy donors. Germline V gives CDR1 SGHTS, CDR2 YDEGEE. The CDR3 covers 14 residues. V was pared by 0 bases and J by 5 bases, with 9 bases between. Assay: immunoSEQ multiplex PCR; the TCRdb copy retains only in-frame clones and omits some. There are some 240,000 clones in the sample; more than 75% occur only once, and 1% to 1.5% lies in the top ten. The receptor was derived from a woman in her twenties or thirties in good health and CMV-seropositive. The sequencing input was PBMCs. The chain recombines TRBV5-8 with TRBJ1-5; a possible D gene is TRBD1 (6 bases). The CDR3 DNA is TGTGCCAGCAGCTTGGAGGGGGGGCATCAGCCCCAGCATTTT. Protein sequence: CASSLEGGHQPQHF. Supplemented by reference TRBV5-8 and TRBJ1-5, the full variable domain reads EAGVTQSPTHLIKTRGQQATLRCSPISGHTSVYWYQQALGLGLQFLLWYDEGEERNRGNFPPRFSGRQFPNYSSELNVNALELEDSALYLCASSLEGGHQPQHFGDGTRLSIL.